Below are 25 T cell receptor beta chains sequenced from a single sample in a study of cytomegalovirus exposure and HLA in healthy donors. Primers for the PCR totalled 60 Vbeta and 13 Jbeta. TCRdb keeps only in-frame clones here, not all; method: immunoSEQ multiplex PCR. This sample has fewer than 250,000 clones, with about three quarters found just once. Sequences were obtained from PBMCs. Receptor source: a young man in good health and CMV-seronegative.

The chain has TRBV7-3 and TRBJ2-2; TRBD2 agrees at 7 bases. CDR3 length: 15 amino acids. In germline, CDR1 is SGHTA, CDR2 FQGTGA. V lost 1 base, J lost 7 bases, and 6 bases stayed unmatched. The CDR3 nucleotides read TGTGCCAGCAGCTTAAGCGGGAGTAAGGGCGGGGAGCTGTTTTTT. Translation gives CASSLSGSKGGELFF.

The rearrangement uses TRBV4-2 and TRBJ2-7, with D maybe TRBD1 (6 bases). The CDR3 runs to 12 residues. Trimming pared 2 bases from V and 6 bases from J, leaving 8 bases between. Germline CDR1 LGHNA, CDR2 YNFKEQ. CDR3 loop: CASSQTGTEQYF. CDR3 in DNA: TGTGCCAGCAGCCAAACAGGGACCGAGCAGTACTTC.

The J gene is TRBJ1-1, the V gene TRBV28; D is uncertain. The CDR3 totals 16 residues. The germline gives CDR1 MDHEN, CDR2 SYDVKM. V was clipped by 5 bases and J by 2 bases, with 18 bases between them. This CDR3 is CASSAPQKTSNTEAFF. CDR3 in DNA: TGTGCCAGCAGTGCACCACAGAAAACATCTAACACTGAAGCTTTCTTT.

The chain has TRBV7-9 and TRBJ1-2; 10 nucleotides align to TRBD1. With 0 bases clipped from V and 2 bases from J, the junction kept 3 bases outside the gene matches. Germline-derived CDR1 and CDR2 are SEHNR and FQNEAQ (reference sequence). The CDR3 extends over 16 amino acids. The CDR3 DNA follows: TGTGCCAGCAGCTTAGCCGCGACAGGGGGCAACTATGGCTACACCTTC. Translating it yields CASSLAATGGNYGYTF.

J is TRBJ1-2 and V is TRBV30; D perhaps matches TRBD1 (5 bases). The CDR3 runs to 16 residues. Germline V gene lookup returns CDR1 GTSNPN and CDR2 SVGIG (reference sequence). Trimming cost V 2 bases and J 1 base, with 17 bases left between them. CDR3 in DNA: TGTGCCTGGAGTACCCCCGGGGGTGGATTTAACTATGGCTACACCTTC. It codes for CAWSTPGGGFNYGYTF. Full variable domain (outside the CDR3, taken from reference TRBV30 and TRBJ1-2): SQTIHQWPATLVQPVGSPLSLECTVEGTSNPNLYWYRQAAGRGLQLLFYSVGIGQISSEVPQNLSASRPQDRQFILSSKKLLLSDSGFYLCAWSTPGGGFNYGYTFGSGTRLTVV.

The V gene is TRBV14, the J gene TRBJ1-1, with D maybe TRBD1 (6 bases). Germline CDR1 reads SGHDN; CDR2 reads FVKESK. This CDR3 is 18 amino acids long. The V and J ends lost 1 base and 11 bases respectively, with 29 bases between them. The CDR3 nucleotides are TGTGCCAGCAGCCAAGCGACGCGGCTAAAAAACAGGGTCGTCGAGGCTTTCTTT. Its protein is CASSQATRLKNRVVEAFF. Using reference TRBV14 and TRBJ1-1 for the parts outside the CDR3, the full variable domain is EAGVTQFPSHSVIEKGQTVTLRCDPISGHDNLYWYRRVMGKEIKFLLHFVKESKQDESGMPNNRFLAERTGGTYSTLKVQPAELEDSGVYFCASSQATRLKNRVVEAFFGQGTRLTVV.

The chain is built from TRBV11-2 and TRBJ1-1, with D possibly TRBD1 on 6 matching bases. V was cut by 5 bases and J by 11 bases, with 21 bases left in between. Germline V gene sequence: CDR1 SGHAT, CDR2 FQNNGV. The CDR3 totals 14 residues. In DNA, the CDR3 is TGTGCCAGCAGCCCCCAGGTTGGGGGGGCAGGGGCTTTCTTT. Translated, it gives CASSPQVGGAGAFF.

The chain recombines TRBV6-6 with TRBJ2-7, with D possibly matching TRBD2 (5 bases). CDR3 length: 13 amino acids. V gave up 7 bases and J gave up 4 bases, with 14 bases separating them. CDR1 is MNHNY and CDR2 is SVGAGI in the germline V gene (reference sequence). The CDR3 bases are TGTGCCAGCATGCGAGGGCCTCGGTACGAGCAGTACTTC. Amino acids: CASMRGPRYEQYF.

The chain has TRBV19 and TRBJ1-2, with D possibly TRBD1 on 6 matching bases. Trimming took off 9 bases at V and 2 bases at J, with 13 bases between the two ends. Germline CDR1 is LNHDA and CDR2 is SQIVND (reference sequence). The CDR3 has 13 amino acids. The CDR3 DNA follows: TGTGCCAGCCGGGACACCTTCAACTATGGCTACACCTTC. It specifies CASRDTFNYGYTF.

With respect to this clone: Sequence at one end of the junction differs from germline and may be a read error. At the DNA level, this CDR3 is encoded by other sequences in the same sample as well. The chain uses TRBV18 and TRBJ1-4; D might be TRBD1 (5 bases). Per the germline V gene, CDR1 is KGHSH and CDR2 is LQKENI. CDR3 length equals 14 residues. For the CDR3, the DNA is TGTGCTAGCTCACCGACAGCAACTAATGAAAAACTGTTTTTT. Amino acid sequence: CASSPTATNEKLFF.

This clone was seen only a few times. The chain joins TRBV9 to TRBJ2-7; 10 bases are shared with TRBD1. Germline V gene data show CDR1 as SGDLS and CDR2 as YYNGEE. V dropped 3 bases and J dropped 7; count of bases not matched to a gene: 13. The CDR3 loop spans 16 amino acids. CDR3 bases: TGTGCCAGCAGCGCGCGAACCGGGACAGGGGAATTGGAGCAGTACTTC. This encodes CASSARTGTGELEQYF.

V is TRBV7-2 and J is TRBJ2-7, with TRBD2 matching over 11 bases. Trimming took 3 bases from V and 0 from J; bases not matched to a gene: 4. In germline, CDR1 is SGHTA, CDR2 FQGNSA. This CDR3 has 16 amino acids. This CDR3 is CASSFAGTSGSYEQYF. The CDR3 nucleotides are TGTGCCAGCAGCTTCGCTGGGACTAGCGGCTCCTACGAGCAGTACTTC.

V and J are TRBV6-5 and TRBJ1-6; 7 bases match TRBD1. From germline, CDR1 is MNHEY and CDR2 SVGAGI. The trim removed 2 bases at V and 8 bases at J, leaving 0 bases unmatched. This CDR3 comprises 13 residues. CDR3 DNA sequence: TGTGCCAGCAGTTACGACAGGGATTCACCCCTCCACTTT. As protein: CASSYDRDSPLHF.

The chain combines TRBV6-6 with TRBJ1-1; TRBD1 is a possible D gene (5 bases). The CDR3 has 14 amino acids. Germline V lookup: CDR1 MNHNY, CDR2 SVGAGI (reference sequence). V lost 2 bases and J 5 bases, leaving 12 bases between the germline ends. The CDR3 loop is CASSYAGVSTEAFF. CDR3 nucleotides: TGTGCCAGCAGTTACGCGGGGGTCAGTACTGAAGCTTTCTTT.

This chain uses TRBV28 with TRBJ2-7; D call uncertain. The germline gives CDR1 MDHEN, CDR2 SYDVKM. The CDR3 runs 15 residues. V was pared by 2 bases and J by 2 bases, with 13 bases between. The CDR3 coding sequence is TGTGCCAGCAGTTTAACTCCGGAGACGGCCTACGAGCAGTACTTC. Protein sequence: CASSLTPETAYEQYF.

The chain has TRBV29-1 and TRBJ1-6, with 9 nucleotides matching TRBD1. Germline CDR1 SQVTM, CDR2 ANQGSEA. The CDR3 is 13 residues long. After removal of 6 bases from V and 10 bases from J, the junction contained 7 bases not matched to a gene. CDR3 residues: CSVGDRERSPLHF. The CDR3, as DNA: TGCAGCGTGGGGGACAGGGAAAGGTCACCCCTCCACTTT.

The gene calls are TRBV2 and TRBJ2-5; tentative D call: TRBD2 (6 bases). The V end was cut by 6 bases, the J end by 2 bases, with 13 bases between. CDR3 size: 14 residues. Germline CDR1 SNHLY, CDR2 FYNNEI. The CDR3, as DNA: TGTGCCAGCAGGGGGAATAGCGGACAAGAGACCCAGTACTTC. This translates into CASRGNSGQETQYF.

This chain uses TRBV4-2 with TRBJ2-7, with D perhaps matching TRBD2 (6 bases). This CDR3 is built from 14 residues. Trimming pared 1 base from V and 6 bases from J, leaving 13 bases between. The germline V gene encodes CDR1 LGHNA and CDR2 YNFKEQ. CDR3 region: CASSQGRLVGEQYF. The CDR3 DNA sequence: TGTGCCAGCAGCCAAGGGCGACTAGTCGGCGAGCAGTACTTC.

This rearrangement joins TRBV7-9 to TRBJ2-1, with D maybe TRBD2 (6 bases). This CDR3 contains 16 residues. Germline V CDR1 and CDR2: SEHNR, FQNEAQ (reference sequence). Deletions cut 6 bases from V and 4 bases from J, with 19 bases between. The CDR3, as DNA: TGTGCCAGCAGTTCCCCGATAGCGGAGGGATACAATGAGCAGTTCTTC. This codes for CASSSPIAEGYNEQFF.

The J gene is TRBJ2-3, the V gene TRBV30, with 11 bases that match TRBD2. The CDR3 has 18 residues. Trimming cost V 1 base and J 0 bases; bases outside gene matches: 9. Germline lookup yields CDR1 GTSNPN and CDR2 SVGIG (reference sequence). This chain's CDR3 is CAWSASRTSGPSTDTQYF. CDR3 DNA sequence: TGTGCCTGGAGTGCGAGCCGGACTAGCGGGCCTAGCACAGATACGCAGTATTTT. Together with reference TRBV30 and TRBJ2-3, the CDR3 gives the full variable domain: SQTIHQWPATLVQPVGSPLSLECTVEGTSNPNLYWYRQAAGRGLQLLFYSVGIGQISSEVPQNLSASRPQDRQFILSSKKLLLSDSGFYLCAWSASRTSGPSTDTQYFGPGTRLTVL.

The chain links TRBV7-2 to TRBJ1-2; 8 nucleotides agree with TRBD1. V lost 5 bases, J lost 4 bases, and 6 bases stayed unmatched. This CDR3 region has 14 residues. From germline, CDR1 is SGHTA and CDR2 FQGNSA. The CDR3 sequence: CASSPGTGGYGYTF. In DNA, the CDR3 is TGTGCCAGCAGCCCCGGGACAGGAGGCTATGGCTACACCTTC.

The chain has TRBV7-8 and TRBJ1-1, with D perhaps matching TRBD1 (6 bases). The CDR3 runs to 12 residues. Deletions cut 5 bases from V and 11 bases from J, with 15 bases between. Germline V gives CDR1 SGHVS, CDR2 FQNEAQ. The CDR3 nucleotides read TGTGCCAGCAGCGAACAGGGAGGGGAGGCTTTCTTT. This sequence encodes CASSEQGGEAFF. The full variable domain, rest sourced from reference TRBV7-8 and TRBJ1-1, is GAGVSQSPRYKVAKRGQDVALRCDPISGHVSLFWYQQALGQGPEFLTYFQNEAQLDKSGLPSDRFFAERPEGSVSTLKIQRTQQEDSAVYLCASSEQGGEAFFGQGTRLTVV.

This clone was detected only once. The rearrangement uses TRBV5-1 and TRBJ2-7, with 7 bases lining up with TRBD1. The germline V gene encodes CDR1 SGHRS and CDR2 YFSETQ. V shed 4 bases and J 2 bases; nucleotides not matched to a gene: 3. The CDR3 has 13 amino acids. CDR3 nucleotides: TGCGCCAGCAGCGGGGACAGCCCCTACGAGCAGTACTTC. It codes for CASSGDSPYEQYF. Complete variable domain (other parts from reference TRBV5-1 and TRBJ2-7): KAGVTQTPRYLIKTRGQQVTLSCSPISGHRSVSWYQQTPGQGLQFLFEYFSETQRNKGNFPGRFSGRQFSNSRSEMNVSTLELGDSALYLCASSGDSPYEQYFGPGTRLTVT.

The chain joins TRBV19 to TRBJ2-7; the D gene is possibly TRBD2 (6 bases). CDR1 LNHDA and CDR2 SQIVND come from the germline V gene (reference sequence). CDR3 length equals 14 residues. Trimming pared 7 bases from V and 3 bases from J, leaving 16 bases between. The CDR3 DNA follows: TGTGCCAGTACCCCGGGACTGGGAGTCTACGAGCAGTACTTC. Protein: CASTPGLGVYEQYF.

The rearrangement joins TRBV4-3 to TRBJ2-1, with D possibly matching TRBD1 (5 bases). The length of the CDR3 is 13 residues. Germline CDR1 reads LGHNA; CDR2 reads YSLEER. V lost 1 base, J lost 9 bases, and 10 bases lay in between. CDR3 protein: CASSQGSRGEQFF. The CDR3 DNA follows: TGCGCCAGCAGCCAAGGCTCTAGGGGTGAGCAGTTCTTC.